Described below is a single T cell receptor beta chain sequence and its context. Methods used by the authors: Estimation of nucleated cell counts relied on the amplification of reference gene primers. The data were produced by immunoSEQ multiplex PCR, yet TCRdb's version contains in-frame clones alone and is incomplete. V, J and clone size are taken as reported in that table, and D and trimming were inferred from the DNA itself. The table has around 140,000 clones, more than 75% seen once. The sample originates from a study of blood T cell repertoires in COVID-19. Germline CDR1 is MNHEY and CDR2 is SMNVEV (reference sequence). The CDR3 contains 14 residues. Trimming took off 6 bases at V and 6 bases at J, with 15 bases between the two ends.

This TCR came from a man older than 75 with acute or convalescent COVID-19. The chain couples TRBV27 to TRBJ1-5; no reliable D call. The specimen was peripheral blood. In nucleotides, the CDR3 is TGTGCCAGCAGCCTCACCGGGATGCCTCAGCCCCAGCATTTT. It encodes CASSLTGMPQPQHF.